This T cell receptor beta chain is drawn from a study of T cell changes during pregnancy in multiple sclerosis. CDR3 length: 11 amino acids. V lost 3 bases and J 8 bases, leaving 8 bases between the germline ends. Per germline, CDR1 DFQATT and CDR2 SNEGSKA (reference sequence). Here immunoSEQ multiplex PCR was the method, and the copy in TCRdb shows in-frame clones only, minus some. The data contain some 20,000 clones, 88% of them singletons. The source of this sequence is a female donor in good health, enrolled as a control in a pregnancy study. The sample consisted of CD8+ T cells from peripheral blood mononuclear cells, taken after pregnancy. The chain combines TRBV20-1 with TRBJ2-1; D call uncertain. The DNA of the CDR3 is TGCAGTGCTAGTTATTTCGATGAGCAGTTCTTC. Its protein is CSASYFDEQFF.